A selection of T cell receptor beta chains follows, all from one sample in a study of T-cell reconstitution after alpha-beta-depleted transplantation in children. MiXCR, run by TCRdb on the PCR reads, gives a single entry per CDR3 protein. The sample includes approximately 640,000 distinct CDR3 sequences, approximately 15% of them seen just once. This specimen was PBMCs from the stem cell graft donor, taken from the stem cell graft. Every receptor here comes from a human donor who donated a stem cell graft to a child with acute myeloid leukemia. The CDR3 runs from the conserved cysteine through the conserved F or W. The order of the fields is J gene, clone size, D gene, V gene, CDR3 DNA, CDR3 protein. D genes are given only for firm matches. The listing skips clone size in some rows; elsewhere it reads once, few, many or a size class.

>TRBJ1-5|many|.|TRBV20-1
TGCAGTGCTAGTGAGGGCAGCGTGAGCAATCAGCCCCAGCATTTT
CSASEGSVSNQPQHF
>TRBJ1-4|.|.|TRBV15
TGTGCCACCAGCAGGGATGAAAAACCGTTTTTT
CATSRDEKPFF
>TRBJ2-5|.|.|TRBV7-9
TGTGCCAGCAGCTTGAACGGGGGCCGACAAGAGACCCAGTACTTC
CASSLNGGRQETQYF
>TRBJ2-2|many|.|TRBV13
TGTGCCAGCAGCTTCTGGAACACCGGGGAGCTGTTTTTT
CASSFWNTGELFF
>TRBJ1-1|few|.|TRBV15
TGTGCCACCAGCAGAGACCCGGAAGCGACAGCCTACACTGAAGCTTTCTTT
CATSRDPEATAYTEAFF
>TRBJ1-1|few|.|TRBV10-3
TGTGCCATCGGGGGGGCTTCCACTGAAGCTTTCTTT
CAIGGASTEAFF
>TRBJ2-1|.|.|TRBV12-3/TRBV12-4
TGTGCCAGCATTAGGGGGGGGTACTACAATGAGCAGTTCTTC
CASIRGGYYNEQFF
>TRBJ2-5|.|TRBD2|TRBV6-5
TGTGCCAGCAGTTACTCCCCTAGCGGGGACCAAGAGACCCAGTACTTC
CASSYSPSGDQETQYF
>TRBJ1-5|many|.|TRBV7-2
TGTGCCAGCAGCTTCGGGGGGAATAGCAATCAGCCCCAGCATTTT
CASSFGGNSNQPQHF
>TRBJ2-3|.|.|TRBV6-5
TGTGCCGGCAGTACCTTTGGAACGTACACAGATACGCAGTATTTT
CAGSTFGTYTDTQYF
>TRBJ2-7|many|TRBD1|TRBV12-3/TRBV12-4
TGTGCCAGCAGTCCCGGACAGGCCCATTTGCAGTACTTC
CASSPGQAHLQYF
>TRBJ2-7|many|.|TRBV6-6
TGTGCCAGCAACACCCGGGCCTCCTACGAGCAGTACTTC
CASNTRASYEQYF
>TRBJ2-5|many|.|TRBV20-1
TGCAGTGCTATCTCCATACTAGGGCAAGAGACCCAGTACTTC
CSAISILGQETQYF
>TRBJ1-1|few|TRBD1|TRBV11-1
TGTGCCAGCAGCTCCGACCATGGGACAGTGACAATCGACACTGAAGCTTTCTTT
CASSSDHGTVTIDTEAFF
>TRBJ2-5|few|.|TRBV12-3/TRBV12-4
TGTGCCAGCAGCAGGACAAAGGAGACCCAGTACTTC
CASSRTKETQYF
>TRBJ2-3|.|TRBD2|TRBV7-2
TGTGCCAGCAGATCCGGACTAGCGGTAACCACAGATACGCAGTATTTT
CASRSGLAVTTDTQYF
>TRBJ1-5|many|TRBD1|TRBV20-1
TGCAGTGCTAGAGACCCGACAGGGTGGGATCAGCCCCAGCATTTT
CSARDPTGWDQPQHF
>TRBJ1-2|few|TRBD1|TRBV12-3/TRBV12-4
TGTGCCAGCAGTTTGAGGACAGGGAAGGATGGCTACACCTTC
CASSLRTGKDGYTF
>TRBJ1-2|.|.|TRBV25-1
TGTGCCACCCAGGAGGTCTATGGCTACACCTTC
CATQEVYGYTF
>TRBJ2-1|.|TRBD1|TRBV12-3/TRBV12-4
TGTGCCAGCAGTCTTAGGCCGGGACAGGCTCGGAATGAGCAGTTCTTC
CASSLRPGQARNEQFF
>TRBJ2-6|.|TRBD1|TRBV9
TGTGCCAGCAGCGTAGGAGACAGGGTACCTGGGGCCAACGTCCTGACTTTC
CASSVGDRVPGANVLTF
>TRBJ2-1|many|.|TRBV4-3
TGCGCCAGCAGCCAACTTAATCCCAGGAATGAGCAGTTCTTC
CASSQLNPRNEQFF
>TRBJ2-4|.|TRBD1|TRBV27
TGTGCCACCAGGACAGGGGCGGCCAAAAACATTCAGTACTTC
CATRTGAAKNIQYF
>TRBJ2-3|few|.|TRBV7-9
TGTGCCAGCAGCCAGGGTTCGGGCACAGATACGCAGTATTTT
CASSQGSGTDTQYF
>TRBJ2-3|.|TRBD2|TRBV5-4
TGTGCCAGCAGCTTGTATGAGTTGACTAGCGGGGGACAGGCGGATACGCAGTATTTT
CASSLYELTSGGQADTQYF
>TRBJ1-2|many|.|TRBV12-3/TRBV12-4
TGTGCCAGCAGTTTACATAACTATGGCTACACCTTC
CASSLHNYGYTF
>TRBJ2-1|.|TRBD2|TRBV20-1
TGCAGTGCCCCCCGGAGGATTAGCGGGGGTACCTACAATGAGCAGTTCTTC
CSAPRRISGGTYNEQFF
>TRBJ2-7|once|.|TRBV2
TGTGCCAGCAGTGCAAGACGCTCCTACGAGCAGTACTTC
CASSARRSYEQYF
>TRBJ1-2|many|.|TRBV24-1
TGTGCCACCAATCAGGGTTCTAACTATGGCTACACCTTC
CATNQGSNYGYTF
>TRBJ2-5|many|TRBD2|TRBV20-1
TGCAGTGCTAGGGGAAAGCGGGGGGCTGTCGGAACCCAGTACTTC
CSARGKRGAVGTQYF
>TRBJ2-3|many|TRBD1|TRBV29-1
TGCAGTCATACAGGGGCTGGGGCACAGATTACGCAGTATTTT
CSHTGAGAQITQYF
>TRBJ2-7|many|.|TRBV7-9
TGTGCCAGCAGCTTGACAACCTACGAGCAGTACTTC
CASSLTTYEQYF
>TRBJ2-5|many|TRBD1|TRBV5-5
TGTGCCAGCAGCGTCCGAGAGACAGGGGAGACCCAGTACTTC
CASSVRETGETQYF
>TRBJ2-2|.|TRBD1|TRBV4-3
TGCGCCAGCAGCCCTTCCGGGACAGCCTCTAACACCGGGGAGCTGTTTTTT
CASSPSGTASNTGELFF
>TRBJ2-1|few|.|TRBV6-1
TGTGCCAGCAGATTCCCGGGGGAACGGAATGAGCAGTTCTTC
CASRFPGERNEQFF
>TRBJ2-7|many|.|TRBV5-1
TGCGCCAGCAGCAGGGTAAGGGGGGACGAGCAGTACTTC
CASSRVRGDEQYF
>TRBJ2-3|.|TRBD1|TRBV20-1
TGCAGTGCAGAGGTCTATGGACAGGGGAAATTCACAGATACGCAGTATTTT
CSAEVYGQGKFTDTQYF
>TRBJ2-3|.|.|TRBV6-1
TGTGCCATCGCCCGGGACAGCACAGATACGCAGTATTTT
CAIARDSTDTQYF
>TRBJ2-2|few|TRBD2|TRBV20-1
TGCAGTGCTCAGGGAGGGTTCGGGGAGCTGTTTTTT
CSAQGGFGELFF
>TRBJ1-2|many|.|TRBV29-1
TGCAGCTACGGGGGGGGTAGCTATGGCTACACCTTC
CSYGGGSYGYTF
>TRBJ2-3|many|TRBD1|TRBV7-2
TGTGCCAGCAGCTTAGGCCAGGGGGTTTCGGCAGATACGCAGTATTTT
CASSLGQGVSADTQYF
>TRBJ1-2|.|.|TRBV7-6
TGTGCCAGCAGCCCCTCGTCGGGGCGCAATGGCTACACCTTC
CASSPSSGRNGYTF
>TRBJ1-1|many|.|TRBV29-1
TGCAGCGTTGCCTCGACAGGGAACACTGAAGCTTTCTTT
CSVASTGNTEAFF
>TRBJ1-2|few|TRBD1|TRBV15
TGTGCCACCAGCAGAGGAGGGCCGGGACAGGGTAGGCATGGCTACACCTTC
CATSRGGPGQGRHGYTF
>TRBJ2-7|few|.|TRBV6-2/TRBV6-3
TGTGCCAGCAGTACTCGGGACGACTCCTACGAGCAGTACTTC
CASSTRDDSYEQYF
>TRBJ2-7|many|TRBD1|TRBV29-1
TGCAGCGCCGACCGACAGGGAACGATATACGAGCAGTACTTC
CSADRQGTIYEQYF
>TRBJ2-1|.|.|TRBV7-2
TGTGCCAGCAGCCGCTTCGGGACTTACAATGAGCAGTTCTTC
CASSRFGTYNEQFF
>TRBJ2-3|many|.|TRBV20-1
TGCAGTGCTAGAGTGTCGGCCGGAGATACGCAGTATTTT
CSARVSAGDTQYF
>TRBJ2-3|.|.|TRBV7-3
TGTGCCAGCAGCTTAGTTTCCTCTACCACAGATACGCAGTATTTT
CASSLVSSTTDTQYF
>TRBJ2-7|.|.|TRBV5-1
TGCGCCAGCAGCTTGAGGGGTCCAGCCTCCTACGAGCAGTACTTC
CASSLRGPASYEQYF
>TRBJ2-5|many|.|TRBV20-1
TGCAGTGCAGACCCCTCCGGGTTGGAGACCCAGTACTTC
CSADPSGLETQYF
>TRBJ2-6|.|.|TRBV5-1
TGCGCCAGCAGCTTGGAGGGGGGCTTCTCTGGGGCCAACGTCCTGACTTTC
CASSLEGGFSGANVLTF
>TRBJ2-5|few|.|TRBV6-5
TGTGCCAGCAGTTACTCGGCGAGGGCCCCCCAAGAGACCCAGTACTTC
CASSYSARAPQETQYF
>TRBJ1-3|many|.|TRBV12-3/TRBV12-4
TGTGCCAGCAGTTTAGTCGCAGGAATCTCTGGAAACACCATATATTTT
CASSLVAGISGNTIYF
>TRBJ1-1|many|TRBD1|TRBV20-1
TGCAGTGCTACCCCTCCCGAGGGGGCGCACACTGAAGCTTTCTTT
CSATPPEGAHTEAFF
>TRBJ1-3|many|TRBD1|TRBV20-1
TGCAGTGCTAGAGACAGGGGGCGAGGAAACACCATATATTTT
CSARDRGRGNTIYF
>TRBJ2-2|.|TRBD1|TRBV29-1
TGCAGCGTCGCTGAACAGGGGACGAACACCGGGGAGCTGTTTTTT
CSVAEQGTNTGELFF